This T cell receptor beta chain was found in a study of T cells after yellow fever vaccination. One entry per CDR3 protein, called by TCRdb with MiXCR from the 5' RACE reads. The sample lists 200,000 to 250,000 distinct CDR3 sequences, approximately 3% occurring once. Germline-derived CDR1 and CDR2 are MGHRA and YSYEKL. The CDR3 loop spans 19 amino acids. V lost 5 bases, J lost 8 bases, and 30 bases lay in between. This clonotype appeared many times. The gene calls are TRBV4-1 and TRBJ1-4; the D gene is possibly TRBD1 (5 bases). This TCR derives from a man younger than 30 who received the YFV17D yellow fever vaccine. Sequenced here: CD4+ T cells sorted from PBMCs, sampled 10 days after the yellow fever booster vaccination. The CDR3: CASSSTGPGGLGLGEKLFF. The CDR3 nucleotides are TGCGCCAGCAGCTCGACGGGGCCCGGCGGGTTGGGCTTAGGGGAAAAACTGTTTTTT.